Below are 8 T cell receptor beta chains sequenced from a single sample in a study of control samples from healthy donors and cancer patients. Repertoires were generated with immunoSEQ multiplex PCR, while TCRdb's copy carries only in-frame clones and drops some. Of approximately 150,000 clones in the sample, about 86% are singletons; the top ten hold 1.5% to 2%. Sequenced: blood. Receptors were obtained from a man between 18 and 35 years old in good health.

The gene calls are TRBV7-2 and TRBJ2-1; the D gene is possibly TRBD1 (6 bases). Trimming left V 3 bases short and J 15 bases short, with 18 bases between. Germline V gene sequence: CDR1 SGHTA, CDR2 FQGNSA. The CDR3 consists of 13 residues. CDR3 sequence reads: CASSFTGTPERFF. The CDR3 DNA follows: TGTGCCAGCAGCTTTACAGGGACACCAGAACGGTTCTTC.

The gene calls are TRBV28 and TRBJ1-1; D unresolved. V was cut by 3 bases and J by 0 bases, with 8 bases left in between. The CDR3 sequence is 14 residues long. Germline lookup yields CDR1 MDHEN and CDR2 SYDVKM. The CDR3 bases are TGTGCCAGCAGTTTCGGAGGGCTGAACACTGAAGCTTTCTTT. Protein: CASSFGGLNTEAFF.

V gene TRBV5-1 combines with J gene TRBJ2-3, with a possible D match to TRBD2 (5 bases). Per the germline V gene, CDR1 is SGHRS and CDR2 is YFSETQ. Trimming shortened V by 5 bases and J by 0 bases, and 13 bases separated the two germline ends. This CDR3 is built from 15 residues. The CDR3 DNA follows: TGCGCCAGCAGGGGAGCCGAGATTAGCACAGATACGCAGTATTTT. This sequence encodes CASRGAEISTDTQYF.

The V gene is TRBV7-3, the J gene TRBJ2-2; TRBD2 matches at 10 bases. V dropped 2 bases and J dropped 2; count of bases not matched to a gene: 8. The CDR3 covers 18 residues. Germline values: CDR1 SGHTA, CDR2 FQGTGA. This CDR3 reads CASSLRSGGQYNTGELFF. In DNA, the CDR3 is TGTGCCAGCAGCTTACGTAGCGGGGGGCAATATAACACCGGGGAGCTGTTTTTT.

DNA for the CDR3: TGTGCCAGCGGGGTAGGTCACAATGAGCAGTTCTTC. This sequence encodes CASGVGHNEQFF. V is TRBV28 and J is TRBJ2-1; no clear D gene. The CDR3 has 12 residues. Trimming took 8 bases from V and 5 from J, leaving 10 bases between them. Looked up from germline, CDR1 is MDHEN and CDR2 is SYDVKM.

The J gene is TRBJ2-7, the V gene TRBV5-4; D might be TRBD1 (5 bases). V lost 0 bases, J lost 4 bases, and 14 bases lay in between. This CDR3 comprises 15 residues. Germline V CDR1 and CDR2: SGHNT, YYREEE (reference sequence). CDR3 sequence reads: CASSLVGPQGYEQYF. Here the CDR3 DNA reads TGTGCCAGCAGCTTGGTTGGGCCCCAGGGTTACGAGCAGTACTTC.

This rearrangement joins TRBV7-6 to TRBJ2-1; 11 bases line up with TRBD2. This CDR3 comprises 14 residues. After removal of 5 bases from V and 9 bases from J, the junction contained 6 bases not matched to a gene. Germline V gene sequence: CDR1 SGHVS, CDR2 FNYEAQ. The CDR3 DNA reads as TGTGCCAGCAGCCTTAGCGGGGGGGCAGGTGAGCAGTTCTTC. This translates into CASSLSGGAGEQFF.

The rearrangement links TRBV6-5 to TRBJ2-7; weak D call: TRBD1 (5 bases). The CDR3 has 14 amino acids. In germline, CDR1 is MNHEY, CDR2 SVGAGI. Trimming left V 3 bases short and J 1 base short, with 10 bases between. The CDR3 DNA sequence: TGTGCCAGCAGTTATATTAAGGGGTCCTACGAGCAGTACTTC. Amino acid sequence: CASSYIKGSYEQYF.